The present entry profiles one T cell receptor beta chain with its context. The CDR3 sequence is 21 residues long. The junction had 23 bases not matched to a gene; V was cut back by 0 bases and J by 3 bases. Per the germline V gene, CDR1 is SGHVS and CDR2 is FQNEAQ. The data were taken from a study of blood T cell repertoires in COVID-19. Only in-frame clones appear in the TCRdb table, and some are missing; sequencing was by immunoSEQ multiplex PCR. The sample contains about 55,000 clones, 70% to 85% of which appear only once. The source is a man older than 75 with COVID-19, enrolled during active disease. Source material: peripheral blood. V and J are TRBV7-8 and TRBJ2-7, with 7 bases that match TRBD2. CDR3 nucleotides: TGTGCCAGCAGCTTAGCGCTGATGGTAGCGGGCCCCTCAAGAGGTGACTACGAGCAGTACGTC. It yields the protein CASSLALMVAGPSRGDYEQYV.